The 26 T cell receptor beta chains listed next were all sequenced from one sample in a study of blood T cell dynamics during melanoma immunotherapy. Libraries were prepared by immunoSEQ multiplex PCR; TCRdb keeps only in-frame clonotypes and omits some of them. The sample lists fewer than 11,000 clones, around 89% occurring once. The time point here: pre-treatment baseline. The specimen comprised blood, sampled from a patient treated with checkpoint blockade. These receptors originate from a human donor with melanoma.

The chain is built from TRBV13 and TRBJ2-5, with 8 bases matching TRBD1. The CDR3 spans 19 residues. V gave up 8 bases and J gave up 0 bases; unmatched junction bases: 20. Per germline, CDR1 PRHDT and CDR2 FYEKMQ (reference sequence). The CDR3: CASGNPPPPRDRHQETQYF. CDR3 DNA: TGTGCCAGCGGAAACCCACCCCCCCCACGGGACAGGCACCAAGAGACCCAGTACTTC.

This chain connects TRBV30 to TRBJ2-3; D is unclear. The germline CDR1 and CDR2 sequences are GTSNPN and SVGIG (reference sequence). The CDR3 runs 13 residues. V was shortened by 0 bases and J by 2 bases, with 6 bases between the two germline ends. CDR3 residues: CAWSVGFTDTQYF. As DNA, the CDR3 is TGTGCCTGGAGTGTGGGGTTCACAGATACGCAGTATTTT.

This clone was seen a few times. The chain employs TRBV9 and TRBJ2-1, with D tentatively TRBD1 (5 bases). V lost 0 bases, J lost 3 bases, and 7 bases lay in between. This CDR3 has 14 residues. Per the germline V gene, CDR1 is SGDLS and CDR2 is YYNGEE. The CDR3, as DNA: TGTGCCAGCAGCGTAGAAGGGGACTACAATGAGCAGTTCTTC. Amino acid sequence: CASSVEGDYNEQFF.

The chain combines TRBV6-5 with TRBJ1-1; D remains unclear. The germline V gene has CDR1 MNHEY and CDR2 SVGAGI. The V gene lost 0 bases and the J gene lost 0 bases, with 8 bases spanning the gap. The CDR3 runs 15 residues. In DNA, the CDR3 is TGTGCCAGCAGTTACTCCCCCAGATTGAACACTGAAGCTTTCTTT. It translates to CASSYSPRLNTEAFF.

This chain connects TRBV4-3 to TRBJ1-6; the D is unclear. This CDR3 has 16 amino acids. Germline loops: CDR1 LGHNA, CDR2 YSLEER. V lost 4 bases and J lost 0, with 10 bases in between. The CDR3, as DNA: TGCGCCAGCAGCCCCAAGGTGGGCTCCTATAATTCACCCCTCCACTTT. Protein product: CASSPKVGSYNSPLHF.

The chain couples TRBV7-2 to TRBJ1-5; D is possibly TRBD1 (5 bases). The CDR3 is 16 residues long. CDR1 is SGHTA, CDR2 FQGNSA, per germline. Trimming cost V 5 bases and J 0 bases, with 14 bases left between them. CDR3 nucleotide sequence: TGTGCCAGCAGCCTGCGACAGACCCATAGCAATCAGCCCCAGCATTTT. It translates to CASSLRQTHSNQPQHF.

The chain couples TRBV29-1 to TRBJ2-3; D is ambiguous. Per the germline V gene, CDR1 is SQVTM and CDR2 is ANQGSEA. The CDR3 runs to 14 residues. V was pared by 4 bases and J by 2 bases, with 13 bases between. Written as DNA, the CDR3 is TGCAGCGTTGTTGTAGGGTTCGTCACAGATACGCAGTATTTT. Translation gives CSVVVGFVTDTQYF.

This chain links TRBV6-5 with TRBJ2-7, with 8 nucleotides matching TRBD2. V shed 2 bases, J shed 0 bases, and the junction held 0 bases outside the gene matches. The length of the CDR3 is 14 residues. The germline CDR1 and CDR2 sequences are MNHEY and SVGAGI. This CDR3 reads CASSYREGSYEQYF. CDR3 DNA: TGTGCCAGCAGTTACCGGGAGGGCTCCTACGAGCAGTACTTC.

This clone was found once. The chain combines TRBV12-2 with TRBJ2-7; TRBD2, as called in the table, went unchecked against the DNA. TRBV12-2 is a pseudogene segment. The CDR3 spans 14 residues. This CDR3 reads CASRLGLVHYEQYF. The CDR3 region has the DNA TGTGCAAGTCGCTTAGGTCTAGTTCACTACGAGCAGTACTTC.

The rearrangement links TRBV28 to TRBJ2-6, with TRBD2 as a possible D gene (5 bases). Germline loops: CDR1 MDHEN, CDR2 SYDVKM. This CDR3 spans 15 amino acids. V was pared by 7 bases and J by 2 bases, with 12 bases between. CDR3: CASTPGGPGANVLTF. In nucleotides, the CDR3 is TGTGCCAGCACCCCCGGAGGTCCTGGGGCCAACGTCCTGACTTTC.

This chain links TRBV19 with TRBJ1-2; weak D call: TRBD1 (5 bases). CDR1 is LNHDA and CDR2 is SQIVND in the germline V gene (reference sequence). Trimming cost V 3 bases and J 4 bases, with 12 bases left between them. The CDR3 totals 14 residues. In nucleotides, the CDR3 is TGTGCCAGTAGTATCCAGGGCCTAAGCTATGGCTACACCTTC. It is translated as CASSIQGLSYGYTF.

This clone has only one observation. V and J are TRBV9 and TRBJ1-1; tentatively, D is TRBD1 (5 bases). Germline V lookup: CDR1 SGDLS, CDR2 YYNGEE. Trimming removed 3 bases from V and 1 base from J, with 19 bases in between. The CDR3 sequence is 17 residues long. The CDR3, as DNA: TGTGCCAGCAGCGCAAAGGGTACAGGCATCGGGAACACTGAAGCTTTCTTT. Its translation is CASSAKGTGIGNTEAFF. The complete variable domain, with remaining parts taken from reference TRBV9 and TRBJ1-1, reads DSGVTQTPKHLITATGQRVTLRCSPRSGDLSVYWYQQSLDQGLQFLIQYYNGEERAKGNILERFSAQQFPDLHSELNLSSLELGDSALYFCASSAKGTGIGNTEAFFGQGTRLTVV.

The chain couples TRBV6-5 to TRBJ2-7; 15 bases map to TRBD2. The germline V gene has CDR1 MNHEY and CDR2 SVGAGI. Losses at the gene ends were 6 bases for V and 3 bases for J; bases not matched to a gene: 3. The CDR3 is made up of 15 amino acids. The CDR3 DNA is TGTGCCAGCAGGGGACTAGCGGGGGGTCTCTACGAGCAGTACTTC. Amino acid sequence: CASRGLAGGLYEQYF.

This chain uses TRBV5-1 with TRBJ2-2; possibly TRBD1 for D (5 bases). V was clipped by 0 bases and J by 6 bases, with 12 bases between them. CDR3 length: 15 amino acids. Germline V gene lookup returns CDR1 SGHRS and CDR2 YFSETQ. The DNA of the CDR3 is TGCGCCAGCAGCTTGGAAGGGGTCGAGTCCGGGGAGCTGTTTTTT. As protein: CASSLEGVESGELFF.

The genes are TRBV19 and TRBJ2-3; TRBD2 matches at 9 bases. Per the germline V gene, CDR1 is LNHDA and CDR2 is SQIVND (reference sequence). The J segment lost 4 bases and the V segment lost 4 bases, leaving 12 bases of the junction unmatched. The CDR3 runs 17 residues. The chain's CDR3 is CASSSYYSGSIADTQYF. The CDR3 DNA reads as TGTGCCAGTAGTAGCTATTATAGCGGGAGCATCGCAGATACGCAGTATTTT. Together with reference TRBV19 and TRBJ2-3, the CDR3 gives the full variable domain: DGGITQSPKYLFRKEGQNVTLSCEQNLNHDAMYWYRQDPGQGLRLIYYSQIVNDFQKGDIAEGYSVSREKKESFPLTVTSAQKNPTAFYLCASSSYYSGSIADTQYFGPGTRLTVL.

This clone showed up just once. The chain uses TRBV30 and TRBJ1-5; 7 bases match TRBD1. V was pared by 5 bases and J by 7 bases, with 5 bases of the junction left unmatched. The CDR3 length is 12 residues. In germline, CDR1 is GTSNPN, CDR2 SVGIG (reference sequence). CDR3 coding DNA: TGTGCCTGGCTGACAGGGTACCAGCCCCAGCATTTT. Its protein product is CAWLTGYQPQHF.

In its sample, this clone was seen once. The rearrangement joins TRBV6-1 to TRBJ2-7, with 9 nucleotides matching TRBD1. Germline assignment: CDR1 MNHNS and CDR2 SASEGT. J gave up 2 bases and V 6 bases, and 2 bases lay outside the gene matches. The CDR3 is made up of 13 amino acids. As DNA, the CDR3 is TGTGCCAGCAGCCGGGACAGGGCCTACGAGCAGTACTTC. Translated, it gives CASSRDRAYEQYF.

This chain connects TRBV19 to TRBJ1-5, with 7 bases fitting TRBD1. Germline loops: CDR1 LNHDA, CDR2 SQIVND (reference sequence). V lost 5 bases to trimming and J lost 6 bases; unmatched junction nucleotides: 7. The CDR3 contains 14 residues. The CDR3 nucleotides read TGTGCCAGTAGTCTCTACAGGGGCGGTCAGCCCCAGCATTTT. It encodes CASSLYRGGQPQHF.

The CDR3, as DNA: TGTGCCAGCAGCTTAAGGCGGACAGGGAATGAGCAGTTCTTC. Its translation: CASSLRRTGNEQFF. The chain recombines TRBV7-3 with TRBJ2-1; 8 bases map to TRBD1. With 1 base clipped from V and 7 bases from J, the junction kept 3 bases outside the gene matches. CDR1 is SGHTA and CDR2 is FQGTGA in the germline V gene. The CDR3 has 14 amino acids.

J is TRBJ2-2 and V is TRBV30, with D perhaps TRBD1 or TRBD2 (5 bases each). The V gene lost 3 bases and the J gene lost 6 bases, with 5 bases spanning the gap. The CDR3 extends over 11 amino acids. CDR1 is GTSNPN and CDR2 is SVGIG in the germline V gene (reference sequence). CDR3 sequence (DNA): TGTGCCTGGAGGGGGGCCGGGGAGCTGTTTTTT. As protein: CAWRGAGELFF. The full variable domain, rest sourced from reference TRBV30 and TRBJ2-2, is SQTIHQWPATLVQPVGSPLSLECTVEGTSNPNLYWYRQAAGRGLQLLFYSVGIGQISSEVPQNLSASRPQDRQFILSSKKLLLSDSGFYLCAWRGAGELFFGEGSRLTVL.

The V gene is TRBV7-6, the J gene TRBJ2-1; D is unresolved. CDR3 length equals 16 residues. Germline V CDR1 and CDR2: SGHVS, FNYEAQ. Trimming took 4 bases from V and 0 from J, leaving 13 bases between them. As DNA, the CDR3 is TGTGCCAGCAGCTCCCCTTACCTAAGCTCCTACAATGAGCAGTTCTTC. Protein sequence: CASSSPYLSSYNEQFF. The variable domain in full, with the rest retrieved from reference TRBV7-6 and TRBJ2-1, is GAGVSQSPRYKVTKRGQDVALRCDPISGHVSLYWYRQALGQGPEFLTYFNYEAQQDKSGLPNDRFSAERPEGSISTLTIQRTEQRDSAMYRCASSSPYLSSYNEQFFGPGTRLTVL.

The chain recombines TRBV9 with TRBJ2-2; the match to TRBD1 covers 7 bases. Unmatched junction bases numbered 10, after V lost 1 base and J lost 7 bases. This CDR3 has 16 amino acids. CDR1 and CDR2 (germline): SGDLS, YYNGEE. Here the CDR3 reads CASSVYLGQVDGELFF. The CDR3 DNA is TGTGCCAGCAGCGTATACTTAGGACAGGTAGACGGGGAGCTGTTTTTT.

This clone was counted once. The chain is built from TRBV6-6 and TRBJ2-5, with D uncertain. In germline, CDR1 is MNHNY, CDR2 SVGAGI (reference sequence). V was shortened by 3 bases and J by 3 bases, with 8 bases between the two germline ends. The CDR3 length is 13 residues. CDR3 DNA: TGTGCCAGCAGTTATTTCAGTGAAGAGACCCAGTACTTC. Translation gives CASSYFSEETQYF.

This rearrangement joins TRBV6-1 to TRBJ2-1; possibly TRBD2 for D (6 bases). V was cut by 5 bases and J by 3 bases, with 14 bases left in between. This CDR3 has 15 residues. CDR1 MNHNS and CDR2 SASEGT come from the germline V gene. Here the CDR3 reads CASSWTTFGYNEQFF. The DNA for the CDR3 is TGTGCCAGCAGTTGGACTACCTTCGGCTACAATGAGCAGTTCTTC.

The V and J genes are TRBV9 and TRBJ2-1; perhaps TRBD2 as D (5 bases). The germline CDR1 and CDR2 sequences are SGDLS and YYNGEE. Deletions cut 0 bases from V and 0 bases from J, with 10 bases between. The CDR3 extends over 16 amino acids. DNA of the CDR3: TGTGCCAGCAGCGTAGTAGCCAGCGGCTCCTACAATGAGCAGTTCTTC. Its translation is CASSVVASGSYNEQFF.

V usage is TRBV13 and J usage is TRBJ2-1; D remains ambiguous. The CDR3 spans 14 residues. The V end lost 5 bases, the J end lost 10 bases, and 18 bases lay between the germline ends. Germline assignment: CDR1 PRHDT and CDR2 FYEKMQ (reference sequence). CDR3 loop: CASSLDRTRSEQFF. The CDR3 nucleotides are TGTGCCAGCAGCCTCGACCGGACGCGATCGGAGCAGTTCTTC.